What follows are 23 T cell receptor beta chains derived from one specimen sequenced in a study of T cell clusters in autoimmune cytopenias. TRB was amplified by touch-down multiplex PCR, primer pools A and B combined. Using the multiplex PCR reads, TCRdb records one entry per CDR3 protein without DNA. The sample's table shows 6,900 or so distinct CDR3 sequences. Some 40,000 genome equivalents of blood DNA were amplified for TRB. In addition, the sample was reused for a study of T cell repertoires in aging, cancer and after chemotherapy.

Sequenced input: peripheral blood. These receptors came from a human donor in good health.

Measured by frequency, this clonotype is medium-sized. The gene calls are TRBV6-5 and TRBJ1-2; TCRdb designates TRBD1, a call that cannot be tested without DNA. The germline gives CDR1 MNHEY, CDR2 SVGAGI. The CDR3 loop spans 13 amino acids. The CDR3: CASSGGQGRGYTF.

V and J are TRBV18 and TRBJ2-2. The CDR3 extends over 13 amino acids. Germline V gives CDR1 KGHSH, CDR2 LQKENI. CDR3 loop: CASSLARTGELFF. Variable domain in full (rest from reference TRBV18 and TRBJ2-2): NAGVMQNPRHLVRRRGQEARLRCSPMKGHSHVYWYRQLPEEGLKFMVYLQKENIIDESGMPKERFSAEFPKEGPSILRIQQVVRGDSAAYFCASSLARTGELFFGEGSRLTVL.

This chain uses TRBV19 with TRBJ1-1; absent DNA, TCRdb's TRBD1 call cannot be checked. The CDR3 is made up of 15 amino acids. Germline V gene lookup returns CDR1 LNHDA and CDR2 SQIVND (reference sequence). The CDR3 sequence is CASSIGTGGGTEAFF. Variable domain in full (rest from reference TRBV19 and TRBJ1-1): DGGITQSPKYLFRKEGQNVTLSCEQNLNHDAMYWYRQDPGQGLRLIYYSQIVNDFQKGDIAEGYSVSREKKESFPLTVTSAQKNPTAFYLCASSIGTGGGTEAFFGQGTRLTVV.

CDR3 region: CATSGGQGFTGELFF. The J gene is TRBJ2-2, the V gene TRBV24-1; absent DNA, TCRdb's TRBD1 call cannot be checked. Germline loops: CDR1 KGHDR, CDR2 SFDVKD. The CDR3 length is 15 residues.

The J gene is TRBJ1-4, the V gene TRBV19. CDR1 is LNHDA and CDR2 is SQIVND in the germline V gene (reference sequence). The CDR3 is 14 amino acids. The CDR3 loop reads CASSRTVGNEKLFF.

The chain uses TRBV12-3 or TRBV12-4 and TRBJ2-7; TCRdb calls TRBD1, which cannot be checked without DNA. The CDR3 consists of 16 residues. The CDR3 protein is CASSPPPGQGSYEQYF.

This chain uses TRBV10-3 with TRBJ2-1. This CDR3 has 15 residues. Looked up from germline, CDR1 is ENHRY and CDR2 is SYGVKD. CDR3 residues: CAISENDRTIDEQFF.

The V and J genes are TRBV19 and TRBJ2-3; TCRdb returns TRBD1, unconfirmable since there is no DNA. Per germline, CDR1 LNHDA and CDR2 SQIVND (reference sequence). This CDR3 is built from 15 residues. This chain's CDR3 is CASKDRGGSTDTQYF.

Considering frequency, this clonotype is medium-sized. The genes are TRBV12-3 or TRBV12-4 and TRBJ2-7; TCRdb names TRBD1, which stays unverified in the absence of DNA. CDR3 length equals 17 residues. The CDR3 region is CASSLDWTDETTYEQYF.

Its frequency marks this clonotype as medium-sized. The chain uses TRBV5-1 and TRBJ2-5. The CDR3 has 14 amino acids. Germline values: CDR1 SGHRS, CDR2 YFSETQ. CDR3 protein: CASSLQGSGETQYF.

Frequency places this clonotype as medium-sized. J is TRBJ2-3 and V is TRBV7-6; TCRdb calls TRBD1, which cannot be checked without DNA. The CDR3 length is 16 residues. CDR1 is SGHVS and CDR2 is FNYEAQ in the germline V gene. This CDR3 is CASSLGQGGITDTQYF.

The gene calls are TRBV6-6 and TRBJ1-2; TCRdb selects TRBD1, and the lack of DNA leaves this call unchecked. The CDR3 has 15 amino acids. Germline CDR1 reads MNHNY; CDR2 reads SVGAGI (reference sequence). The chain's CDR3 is CASSYRDSRVYGYTF.

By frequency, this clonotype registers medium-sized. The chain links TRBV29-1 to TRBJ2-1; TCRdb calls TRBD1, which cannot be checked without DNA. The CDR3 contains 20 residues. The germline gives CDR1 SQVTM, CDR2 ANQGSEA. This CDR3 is CSVVRPSPVTGTGLYNEQFF.

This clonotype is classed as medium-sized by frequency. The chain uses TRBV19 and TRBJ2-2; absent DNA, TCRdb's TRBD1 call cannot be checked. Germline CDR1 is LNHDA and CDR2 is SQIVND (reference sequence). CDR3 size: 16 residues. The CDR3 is CASSKNTGHTTGELFF. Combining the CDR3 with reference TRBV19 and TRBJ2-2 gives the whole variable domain DGGITQSPKYLFRKEGQNVTLSCEQNLNHDAMYWYRQDPGQGLRLIYYSQIVNDFQKGDIAEGYSVSREKKESFPLTVTSAQKNPTAFYLCASSKNTGHTTGELFFGEGSRLTVL.

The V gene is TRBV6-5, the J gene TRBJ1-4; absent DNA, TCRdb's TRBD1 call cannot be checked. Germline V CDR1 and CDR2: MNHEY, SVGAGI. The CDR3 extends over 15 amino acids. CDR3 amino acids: CASTTRGQGPEKLFF.

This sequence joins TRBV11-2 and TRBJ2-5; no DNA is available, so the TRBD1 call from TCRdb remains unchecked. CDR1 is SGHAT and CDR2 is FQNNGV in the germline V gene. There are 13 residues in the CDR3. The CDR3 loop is CASSLTGEETQYF.

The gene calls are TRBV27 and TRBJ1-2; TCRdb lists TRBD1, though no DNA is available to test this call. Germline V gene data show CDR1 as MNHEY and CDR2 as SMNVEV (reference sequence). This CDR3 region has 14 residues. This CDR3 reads CASRGQGLGYGYTF.

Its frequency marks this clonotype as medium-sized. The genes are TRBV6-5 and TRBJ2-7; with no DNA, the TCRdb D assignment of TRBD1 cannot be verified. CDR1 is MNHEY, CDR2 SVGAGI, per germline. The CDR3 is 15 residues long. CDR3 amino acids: CASSYSGQGAYEQYF.

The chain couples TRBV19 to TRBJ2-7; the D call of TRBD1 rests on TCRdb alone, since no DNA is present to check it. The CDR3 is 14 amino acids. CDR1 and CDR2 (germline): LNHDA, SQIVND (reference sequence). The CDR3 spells CASSPGNLFTEQYF.

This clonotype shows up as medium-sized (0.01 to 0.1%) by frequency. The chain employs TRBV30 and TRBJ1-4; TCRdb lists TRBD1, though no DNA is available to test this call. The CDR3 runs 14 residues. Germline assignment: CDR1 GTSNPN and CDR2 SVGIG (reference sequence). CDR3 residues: CAWSSGQGSEKLFF.

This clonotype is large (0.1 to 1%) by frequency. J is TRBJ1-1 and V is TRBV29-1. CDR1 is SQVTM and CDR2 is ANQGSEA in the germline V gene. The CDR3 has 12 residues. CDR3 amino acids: CSVASTNTEAFF.

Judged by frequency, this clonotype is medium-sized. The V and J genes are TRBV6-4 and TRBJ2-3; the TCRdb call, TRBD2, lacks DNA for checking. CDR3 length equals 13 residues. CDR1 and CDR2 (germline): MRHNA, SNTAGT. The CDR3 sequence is CASIARRGDTQYF.

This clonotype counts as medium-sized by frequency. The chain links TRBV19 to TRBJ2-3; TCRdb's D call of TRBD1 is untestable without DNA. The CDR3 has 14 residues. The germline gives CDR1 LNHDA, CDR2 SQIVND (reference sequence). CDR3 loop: CASSRDRAWDTQYF.